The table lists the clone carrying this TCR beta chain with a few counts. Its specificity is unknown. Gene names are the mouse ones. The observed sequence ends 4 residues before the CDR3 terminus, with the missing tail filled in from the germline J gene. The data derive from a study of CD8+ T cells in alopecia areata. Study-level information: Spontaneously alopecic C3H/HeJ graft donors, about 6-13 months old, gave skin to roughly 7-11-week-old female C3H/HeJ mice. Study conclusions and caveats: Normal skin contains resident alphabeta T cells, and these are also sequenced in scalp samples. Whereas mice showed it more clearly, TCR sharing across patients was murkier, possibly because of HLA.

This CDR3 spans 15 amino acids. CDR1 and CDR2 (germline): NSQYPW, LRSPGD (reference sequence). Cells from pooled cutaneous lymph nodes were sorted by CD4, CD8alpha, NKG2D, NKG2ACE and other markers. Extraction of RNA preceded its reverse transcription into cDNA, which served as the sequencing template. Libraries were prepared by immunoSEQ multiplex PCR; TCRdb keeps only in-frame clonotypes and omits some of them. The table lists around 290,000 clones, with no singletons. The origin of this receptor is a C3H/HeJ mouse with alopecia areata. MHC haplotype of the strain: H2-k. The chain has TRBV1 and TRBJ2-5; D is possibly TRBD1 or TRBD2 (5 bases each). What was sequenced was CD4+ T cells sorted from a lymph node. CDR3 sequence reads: CTCSAGGGLGDTQYF. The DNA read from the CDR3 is TGCACCTGCAGTGCAGGGGGCGGGCTTGGGGAC.